This T cell receptor (beta chain) is from a study of blood T cell repertoires in COVID-19. Study background: From the United States, Italy and Spain came samples of acute and convalescent COVID-19. T cells, B-cell-depleted T cells, or PBMCs provided the cDNA or gDNA that served as material.

In the authors' methods: Researchers report that nucleated cell counts were estimated from reference gene primer amplification. Clones were read by immunoSEQ multiplex PCR, and TCRdb kept only the in-frame ones, dropping some. The V and J calls and clone size come from that table; D and trimming were worked out from the DNA. The sample lists a few hundred thousand clones; more than 70% were seen once. V lost 6 bases, J lost 3 bases, and 7 bases stayed unmatched. This CDR3 region has 14 residues. From germline, CDR1 is SNHLY and CDR2 FYNNEI. The rearrangement uses TRBV2 and TRBJ2-7, with 8 positions matching TRBD1. Sequences were obtained from peripheral blood. The clonotype was recovered from a man between 18 and 29 years old who had recovered from COVID-19. CDR3 nucleotide sequence: TGTGCCAGCAGACCGGGACAGGCGAGCTACGAGCAGTACTTC. Translating it yields CASRPGQASYEQYF.